This T cell receptor (beta chain) was recorded in a study of blood T cell repertoires in COVID-19. About the research overall: The study drew acute and convalescent COVID-19 samples from the United States, Italy and Spain. T cells, B-cell-depleted T cells, or PBMCs supplied cDNA or gDNA.

The CDR3 contains 17 residues. The junction had 10 bases not matched to a gene; V was cut back by 3 bases and J by 0 bases. Germline CDR1 reads LGHNA; CDR2 reads YNFKEQ. Repertoires were generated with immunoSEQ multiplex PCR, while TCRdb's copy carries only in-frame clones and drops some. The table lists about 160,000 clones, more than 75% of them singletons. The chain uses TRBV4-2 and TRBJ1-2; 7 nucleotides agree with TRBD1. This sequence originates from an elderly man with acute or convalescent COVID-19. Sequences were obtained from peripheral blood. The CDR3 is CASSQPRTGHSNYGYTF. The CDR3 region has the DNA TGTGCCAGCAGCCAGCCTAGGACAGGCCACTCTAACTATGGCTACACCTTC.